These 23 T cell receptor beta chains came from one sample sequenced in a study of cytomegalovirus exposure and HLA in healthy donors. The PCR was carried out with 60 Vbeta primers and 13 Jbeta primers. Assay: immunoSEQ multiplex PCR; the TCRdb copy retains only in-frame clones and omits some. The table gives 50,000 or so clones; the top ten clones make up about 2.1% of it. Material: PBMCs. The source of these receptors is a woman under 30 in good health and CMV-seronegative.

The rearrangement joins TRBV4-1 to TRBJ1-4, with D possibly being TRBD1 (5 bases). The CDR3 has 16 amino acids. Trimming pared 0 bases from V and 8 bases from J, leaving 16 bases between. CDR1 is MGHRA, CDR2 YSYEKL, per germline. The CDR3 DNA follows: TGCGCCAGCAGCCAAGACAATCGCCGGCGGGGGGAAAAACTGTTTTTT. Translation gives CASSQDNRRRGEKLFF.

The rearrangement links TRBV7-2 to TRBJ1-2; D is possibly TRBD1 (6 bases). Germline V gives CDR1 SGHTA, CDR2 FQGNSA. V was pared by 5 bases and J by 2 bases, with 9 bases between. The CDR3 has 13 residues. The CDR3 DNA sequence: TGTGCCAGCAGCCCGGACAGAAACTATGGCTACACCTTC. Encoded protein: CASSPDRNYGYTF. Combining the CDR3 with reference TRBV7-2 and TRBJ1-2 gives the whole variable domain GAGVSQSPSNKVTEKGKDVELRCDPISGHTALYWYRQSLGQGLEFLIYFQGNSAPDKSGLPSDRFSAERTGGSVSTLTIQRTQQEDSAVYLCASSPDRNYGYTFGSGTRLTVV.

V and J are TRBV2 and TRBJ2-2, with D perhaps matching TRBD2 (6 bases). Germline V gene data show CDR1 as SNHLY and CDR2 as FYNNEI. This CDR3 contains 15 residues. V was shortened by 2 bases and J by 1 base, with 8 bases between the two germline ends. The CDR3 DNA reads TGTGCCAGCAGTGAATTGGGAGGGAACACCGGGGAGCTGTTTTTT. Its translation is CASSELGGNTGELFF.

V and J are TRBV5-1 and TRBJ1-1; D ambiguous. Germline values: CDR1 SGHRS, CDR2 YFSETQ. Trimming removed 0 bases from V and 1 base from J, with 7 bases in between. The length of the CDR3 is 14 residues. CDR3 region: CASSLEWRNTEAFF. The CDR3 DNA reads TGCGCCAGCAGCTTGGAGTGGAGGAACACTGAAGCTTTCTTT.

This sequence joins TRBV30 and TRBJ2-7; 8 nucleotides align to TRBD2. The CDR3 has 14 amino acids. The V gene end was trimmed by 2 bases and the J gene end by 5 bases; junction bases not matched to a gene: 8. Germline V gene lookup returns CDR1 GTSNPN and CDR2 SVGIG (reference sequence). CDR3 nucleotides: TGTGCCTGGAGTACTGGGCCGGGAGGGCACGAGCAGTACTTC. It specifies CAWSTGPGGHEQYF.

The rearrangement joins TRBV19 to TRBJ2-7; 7 bases map to TRBD1. The CDR3 sequence is 14 residues long. Germline lookup yields CDR1 LNHDA and CDR2 SQIVND (reference sequence). V shed 4 bases and J 3 bases; nucleotides not matched to a gene: 6. In nucleotides, the CDR3 is TGTGCCAGTAGTAACGGGGACAGACACTACGAGCAGTACTTC. Residues: CASSNGDRHYEQYF.

This chain links TRBV6-6 with TRBJ1-5; weak D call: TRBD1 (5 bases). The CDR3 consists of 15 residues. The germline CDR1 and CDR2 sequences are MNHNY and SVGAGI (reference sequence). The V end lost 6 bases, the J end lost 5 bases, and 17 bases lay between the germline ends. The CDR3 loop is CASSRDSSGDQPQHF. The CDR3, as DNA: TGTGCCAGCAGCCGCGACAGTAGTGGTGATCAGCCCCAGCATTTT.

The V gene is TRBV29-1, the J gene TRBJ1-1; 10 bases line up with TRBD1. Germline CDR1 reads SQVTM; CDR2 reads ANQGSEA. CDR3 length equals 16 residues. The V gene end was trimmed by 1 base and the J gene end by 4 bases; junction bases not matched to a gene: 9. CDR3 DNA: TGCAGCGTTGAAGGGCCACCGGGACAGGGGACCACTGAAGCTTTCTTT. Translating it yields CSVEGPPGQGTTEAFF.

The rearrangement links TRBV19 to TRBJ1-5; 7 nucleotides align to TRBD1. CDR3 length: 16 amino acids. The germline V gene encodes CDR1 LNHDA and CDR2 SQIVND (reference sequence). V was clipped by 7 bases and J by 1 base; unmatched bases: 10. The CDR3 DNA sequence: TGTGCCAGTACTGACAGGGCCCTAAAGAGCAATCAGCCCCAGCATTTT. Amino acids: CASTDRALKSNQPQHF.

The gene calls are TRBV29-1 and TRBJ2-1, with 10 nucleotides matching TRBD2. J was trimmed by 7 bases and V by 6 bases; bases with no gene match: 12. This CDR3 has 15 amino acids. CDR1 SQVTM and CDR2 ANQGSEA come from the germline V gene. The CDR3, as DNA: TGCAGCGTCCAGACAGGGGTTAGCGGGGGGAATGAGCAGTTCTTC. Protein sequence: CSVQTGVSGGNEQFF.

The chain carries TRBV5-1 and TRBJ1-2, with TRBD1 matching 9 bases. J gave up 8 bases and V 7 bases, and 12 bases lay outside the gene matches. Germline assignment: CDR1 SGHRS and CDR2 YFSETQ. This CDR3 spans 14 amino acids. CDR3 in DNA: TGCGCCAGCGGCAACACACAGGGGGCGAAGGGCTACACCTTC. Translation: CASGNTQGAKGYTF.

The rearrangement links TRBV4-1 to TRBJ2-7; D possibly corresponds to TRBD1 (6 bases). Trimming stripped 4 bases from V and 0 bases from J, with 16 bases between. The CDR3 contains 16 residues. Germline loops: CDR1 MGHRA, CDR2 YSYEKL. This CDR3 reads CASSPLGGPSSYEQYF. In DNA, the CDR3 is TGCGCCAGCAGCCCCTTAGGGGGACCTAGCTCCTACGAGCAGTACTTC.

This chain uses TRBV5-6 with TRBJ1-1, with 11 positions matching TRBD1. This CDR3 is built from 16 residues. V gave up 7 bases and J gave up 0 bases; unmatched junction bases: 8. CDR1 and CDR2 (germline): SGHDT, YYEEEE. For the CDR3, the DNA is TGTGCCAGCTGCCGGGACAGGGGGTTAATGAACACTGAAGCTTTCTTT. Protein sequence: CASCRDRGLMNTEAFF.

This chain links TRBV6-1 with TRBJ2-1; 12 nucleotides align to TRBD2. This CDR3 has 15 amino acids. Germline trimming cut 3 bases from V and 3 bases from J; bases unmatched to any gene: 0. The germline gives CDR1 MNHNS, CDR2 SASEGT. CDR3 in DNA: TGTGCCAGCAGTGAGGGACTAGCGGGCTACAATGAGCAGTTCTTC. It codes for CASSEGLAGYNEQFF.

To note about this clone: One end of the junction does not line up with germline, which may come from a read error. The V gene is TRBV29-1, the J gene TRBJ2-1; D possibly corresponds to TRBD2 (6 bases). The CDR3 runs to 15 residues. Per germline, CDR1 SQVTM and CDR2 ANQGSEA. In nucleotides, the CDR3 is TGCAGCGTCACCCTAGGAGGGCCCTCCGACAATGAGCAGTTCTTC. As protein: CSVTLGGPSDNEQFF.

This chain joins TRBV19 and TRBJ1-1; 9 bases are shared with TRBD1. Trimming at V came to 8 bases and at J to 1 base, leaving 2 bases not matched to a gene. CDR3 size: 13 residues. CDR1 and CDR2 from the germline V gene are LNHDA and SQIVND (reference sequence). The CDR3 region has the DNA TGTGCCAGTGGGGACAGGGAGAACACTGAAGCTTTCTTT. It is translated as CASGDRENTEAFF.

The chain couples TRBV28 to TRBJ2-1, with a possible D match to TRBD1 (6 bases). Germline V lookup: CDR1 MDHEN, CDR2 SYDVKM. The CDR3 runs to 13 residues. V was cut by 2 bases and J by 8 bases, with 10 bases left in between. The CDR3 loop is CASSLDQGHEQFF. CDR3 in DNA: TGTGCCAGCAGTTTAGACCAGGGGCATGAGCAGTTCTTC.

The chain has TRBV7-9 and TRBJ2-7; TRBD1 might be the D (7 bases). Per the germline V gene, CDR1 is SEHNR and CDR2 is FQNEAQ (reference sequence). There are 17 residues in the CDR3. Deletions cut 6 bases from V and 6 bases from J, with 27 bases between. The CDR3 region is CASSSYGGTALIIEQYF. CDR3 bases: TGTGCCAGCAGTAGTTATGGCGGGACAGCCTTAATCATCGAGCAGTACTTC. The full variable domain, completed using reference TRBV7-9 and TRBJ2-7, is DTGVSQNPRHKITKRGQNVTFRCDPISEHNRLYWYRQTLGQGPEFLTYFQNEAQLEKSRLLSDRFSAERPKGSFSTLEIQRTEQGDSAMYLCASSSYGGTALIIEQYFGPGTRLTVT.

J is TRBJ2-5 and V is TRBV7-2, with D perhaps matching TRBD2 (6 bases). CDR3 size: 15 residues. The germline V gene has CDR1 SGHTA and CDR2 FQGNSA. V lost 5 bases, J lost 4 bases, and 17 bases lay in between. CDR3 in DNA: TGTGCCAGCAGCACCCAGACTAGTGTCGGAGAGACCCAGTACTTC. Translating it yields CASSTQTSVGETQYF.

The genes are TRBV27 and TRBJ2-7; 7 nucleotides align to TRBD1. The V and J ends lost 7 bases and 0 bases, in that order; junction bases with no gene match: 6. Germline V gives CDR1 MNHEY, CDR2 SMNVEV (reference sequence). The CDR3 covers 14 residues. The CDR3 loop reads CASTRGQGSYEQYF. The CDR3 bases are TGTGCCAGCACAAGGGGGCAGGGCTCCTACGAGCAGTACTTC.

The chain joins TRBV6-5 to TRBJ1-2; no definite D call. Per the germline V gene, CDR1 is MNHEY and CDR2 is SVGAGI. There are 13 residues in the CDR3. V was cut by 6 bases and J by 3 bases, with 11 bases left in between. CDR3 sequence (DNA): TGTGCCAGCAGGGTTGGGCCTCACTATGGCTACACCTTC. This translates into CASRVGPHYGYTF.

The chain links TRBV18 to TRBJ2-3, with 11 bases aligning to TRBD1. Germline CDR1 is KGHSH and CDR2 is LQKENI. CDR3 length: 14 amino acids. V shed 10 bases, J shed 6 bases, and the junction held 9 bases outside the gene matches. CDR3 sequence reads: CATLRDRGFDTQYF. As DNA, the CDR3 is TGTGCCACCCTCCGGGACAGGGGGTTTGATACGCAGTATTTT.

This sequence joins TRBV28 and TRBJ1-1; 8 nucleotides align to TRBD1. V was clipped by 7 bases and J by 5 bases; unmatched bases: 9. CDR3 size: 14 residues. Per germline, CDR1 MDHEN and CDR2 SYDVKM. The chain's CDR3 is CASMSGGDMTEAFF. The CDR3 nucleotides are TGTGCCAGCATGTCAGGGGGCGATATGACTGAAGCTTTCTTT. Supplemented by reference TRBV28 and TRBJ1-1, the full variable domain reads DVKVTQSSRYLVKRTGEKVFLECVQDMDHENMFWYRQDPGLGLRLIYFSYDVKMKEKGDIPEGYSVSREKKERFSLILESASTNQTSMYLCASMSGGDMTEAFFGQGTRLTVV.